A single sample gave rise to the 25 T cell receptor beta chains below, sequenced in a study of T cells in Graves' hyperthyroidism and ophthalmopathy (dated by TCRdb to the late 2010s). Libraries were constructed by multiplex PCR. The instrument was an Illumina HiSeq 2000. The TCR beta CDR3 regions were amplified from RNA transcripts. A first-round RT-PCR of the TCR CDR3 used the HTBI primer set with the Qiagen OneStep RT-PCR kit. TCRdb reran the public reads through fastp at Q25 and MiXCR, keeping productive beta chains. All rows with the same CDR3 protein become a single entry with the most common DNA and genes. This sample gives about 400,000 distinct CDR3 sequences in total; 15% to 18% of them show up just once. Clones ranked in the top ten supply 25% to 35% of the sample. Input material: blood. These receptors originate from a woman aged 18-29 years with Graves' hyperthyroidism that later progressed to Graves' ophthalmopathy.

This chain connects TRBV10-3 to TRBJ2-7; no reliable D call. Per germline, CDR1 ENHRY and CDR2 SYGVKD. CDR3 length equals 14 residues. The V end lost 0 bases, the J end lost 5 bases, and 11 bases lay between the germline ends. The CDR3 reads CAISESLLNHEQYF. CDR3 DNA: TGTGCCATCAGTGAGTCACTGTTGAACCACGAGCAGTACTTC.

This clonotype was counted only a few times. The J gene is TRBJ2-5, the V gene TRBV9, with TRBD2 identical over 10 bases. CDR3 length equals 16 residues. Germline loops: CDR1 SGDLS, CDR2 YYNGEE. V shed 0 bases, J shed 4 bases, and the junction held 6 bases outside the gene matches. The CDR3 spells CASSVDSGRTGETQYF. CDR3 in DNA: TGTGCCAGCAGCGTAGATAGCGGGAGGACGGGAGAGACCCAGTACTTC.

This clonotype showed up many times. The chain recombines TRBV7-9 with TRBJ2-7; D call uncertain. The ends were cut back, 0 bases at V and 2 bases at J, with 14 bases in the middle. Germline V gene lookup returns CDR1 SEHNR and CDR2 FQNEAQ (reference sequence). The CDR3 runs to 16 residues. The CDR3 bases are TGTGCCAGCAGCTTAGCGATGGCCGGATACACCTACGAGCAGTACTTC. Protein product: CASSLAMAGYTYEQYF.

This clonotype was recorded many times. The gene calls are TRBV10-3 and TRBJ2-3, with 9 positions matching TRBD1. The length of the CDR3 is 15 residues. The germline V gene has CDR1 ENHRY and CDR2 SYGVKD. Trimming removed 6 bases from V and 0 bases from J; junction bases left unmatched: 4. CDR3 region: CAIRSDRGSTDTQYF. DNA for the CDR3: TGTGCCATCAGATCGGACAGGGGAAGCACAGATACGCAGTATTTT.

This clonotype was counted between two and nine times. The CDR3 coding sequence is TGTGCCAGCAGCCAAGATATCCGGTTTACTGAAGCTTTCTTT. Translation: CASSQDIRFTEAFF. The rearrangement links TRBV3-1 to TRBJ1-1; no clear D gene. Trimming pared 0 bases from V and 5 bases from J, leaving 10 bases between. Germline V gives CDR1 LGHDT, CDR2 YNNKEL (reference sequence). The CDR3 is made up of 14 amino acids.

The J gene is TRBJ1-2, the V gene TRBV7-9; TRBD1 aligns across 9 bases. V lost 4 bases and J lost 6; bases outside the gene matches: 6. The CDR3 extends over 14 amino acids. Germline V gene sequence: CDR1 SEHNR, CDR2 FQNEAQ (reference sequence). Written as DNA, the CDR3 is TGTGCCAGCAGCTCCCACAGGGGGCAGCATGGCTACACCTTC. This encodes CASSSHRGQHGYTF.

The chain joins TRBV5-1 to TRBJ2-1, with D uncertain. Germline CDR1 is SGHRS and CDR2 is YFSETQ. CDR3 length: 12 amino acids. V was shortened by 4 bases and J by 3 bases, with 5 bases between the two germline ends. CDR3 in amino acids: CASSKSYNEQFF. In DNA form, the CDR3 reads TGCGCCAGCAGCAAGAGCTACAATGAGCAGTTCTTC.

With respect to this clonotype: This may arise from a read error, as a much more abundant clone is one base away. V usage is TRBV20-1 and J usage is TRBJ1-1; unclear D gene. This CDR3 contains 13 residues. Trimming left V 6 bases short and J 0 bases short, with 11 bases between. The germline CDR1 and CDR2 sequences are DFQATT and SNEGSKA (reference sequence). The CDR3 sequence is CSAMEGLNTEAFF. The CDR3 DNA follows: TGCAGTGCCATGGAGGGCCTGAACACTGAAGCTTTCTTT.

The chain is built from TRBV3-2 and TRBJ1-1. TRBV3-2 is an annotated pseudogene. The CDR3 length is 16 residues. The CDR3 bases are TGTGCCAGCAGCCGCGGGGGGACCCGGGGAGGCACTGAAGCTTTCTTT. Translation gives CASSRGGTRGGTEAFF.

This clonotype was recorded at least ten times. V usage is TRBV20-1 and J usage is TRBJ2-4, with D maybe TRBD1 (5 bases). The V gene's germline CDR1 is DFQATT and CDR2 SNEGSKA (reference sequence). The CDR3 is 14 amino acids. With 3 bases removed from V and 0 bases from J, the gap between germline ends came to 9 bases. In DNA form, the CDR3 reads TGCAGTGCTAGGAAGGGGCGAGCCAAAAACATTCAGTACTTC. Protein product: CSARKGRAKNIQYF.

This clonotype was seen at least ten times. The genes are TRBV27 and TRBJ1-5, with no clear D. Germline V gene data show CDR1 as MNHEY and CDR2 as SMNVEV (reference sequence). The CDR3 is made up of 14 amino acids. The germline V and J ends were trimmed by 5 bases and 2 bases, with 10 bases remaining between them. The CDR3 coding sequence is TGTGCCAGCAGTCCGACGACACGCAATCAGCCCCAGCATTTT. Its protein product is CASSPTTRNQPQHF.

Many counts were recorded for this clonotype. CDR3 nucleotide sequence: TGTGCCAGCAGCCTGGGGGGGTCACGGAACACTGAAGCTTTCTTT. This codes for CASSLGGSRNTEAFF. V gene TRBV27 combines with J gene TRBJ1-1; D possibly corresponds to TRBD1 (5 bases). The CDR3 extends over 15 amino acids. Germline V gives CDR1 MNHEY, CDR2 SMNVEV (reference sequence). Trimming cost V 6 bases and J 1 base, with 15 bases left between them.

In this sample, this clonotype turned up many times. The rearrangement joins TRBV12-3 or TRBV12-4 to TRBJ1-1, with D tentatively TRBD1 (6 bases). V dropped 3 bases and J dropped 0 bases, with 14 bases sitting between them. This CDR3 is 16 amino acids long. The CDR3, as DNA: TGTGCCAGCAGTTTTCGGGGAGGGGGAATGAACACTGAAGCTTTCTTT. Residues: CASSFRGGGMNTEAFF.

This clonotype is a singleton in its sample. The chain employs TRBV28 and TRBJ2-7, with 9 positions matching TRBD1. Germline values: CDR1 MDHEN, CDR2 SYDVKM. Trimming at V came to 5 bases and at J to 2 bases, leaving 10 bases not matched to a gene. The CDR3 has 16 residues. DNA of the CDR3: TGTGCCAGCAGTCCCCTCCGGGACAGGGACCCCTACGAGCAGTACTTC. This gives the protein CASSPLRDRDPYEQYF. The full variable domain, rest sourced from reference TRBV28 and TRBJ2-7, is DVKVTQSSRYLVKRTGEKVFLECVQDMDHENMFWYRQDPGLGLRLIYFSYDVKMKEKGDIPEGYSVSREKKERFSLILESASTNQTSMYLCASSPLRDRDPYEQYFGPGTRLTVT.

This clonotype was seen only a few times. The J gene is TRBJ2-1, the V gene TRBV7-6; 15 positions match TRBD2. The CDR3 sequence is 17 residues long. V lost 6 bases to trimming and J lost 4 bases; unmatched junction nucleotides: 7. CDR1 SGHVS and CDR2 FNYEAQ come from the germline V gene. The CDR3 spells CASSATGLAGGYNEQFF. CDR3 DNA: TGTGCCAGCAGTGCCACCGGACTAGCGGGAGGGTACAATGAGCAGTTCTTC.

In this sample, this clonotype turned up a few times. The J gene is TRBJ2-1, the V gene TRBV5-4; TRBD2 aligns across 10 bases. The CDR3 contains 15 residues. With 4 bases clipped from V and 10 bases from J, the junction kept 11 bases outside the gene matches. Per the germline V gene, CDR1 is SGHNT and CDR2 is YYREEE (reference sequence). Here the CDR3 DNA reads TGTGCCAGCAGCACTAGCGGGAAAGGGATAGGGGAGCAGTTCTTC. Its translation: CASSTSGKGIGEQFF. The full variable domain, in which reference TRBV5-4 and TRBJ2-1 provide the parts outside the CDR3, is ETGVTQSPTHLIKTRGQQVTLRCSSQSGHNTVSWYQQALGQGPQFIFQYYREEENGRGNFPPRFSGLQFPNYSSELNVNALELDDSALYLCASSTSGKGIGEQFFGPGTRLTVL.

This clonotype was counted many times. The chain employs TRBV28 and TRBJ1-5; 8 bases align to TRBD1. The CDR3 runs to 15 residues. CDR1 and CDR2 (germline): MDHEN, SYDVKM. Trimming cost V 7 bases and J 5 bases; bases outside gene matches: 10. The CDR3 loop reads CASNSQGALDQPQHF. CDR3 coding DNA: TGTGCCAGCAACAGCCAGGGGGCTTTGGATCAGCCCCAGCATTTT.

There are many counts of this clonotype. The CDR3 DNA is TGTGCCAGCAGTCCCTCCCCGACAGGGCCAACCTACAATGAGCAGTTCTTC. Residues: CASSPSPTGPTYNEQFF. The rearrangement joins TRBV28 to TRBJ2-1; TRBD1 matches 7 bases. The length of the CDR3 is 17 residues. The trim removed 5 bases at V and 2 bases at J, leaving 12 bases unmatched. Germline loops: CDR1 MDHEN, CDR2 SYDVKM.

The rearrangement links TRBV29-1 to TRBJ1-5; 11 bases map to TRBD1. Germline assignment: CDR1 SQVTM and CDR2 ANQGSEA. Trimming removed 4 bases from V and 4 bases from J; junction bases left unmatched: 3. The CDR3 is made up of 14 amino acids. This CDR3 reads CSVAGQGVNQPQHF. The CDR3 DNA reads TGCAGCGTTGCGGGACAGGGGGTAAATCAGCCCCAGCATTTT.

This chain links TRBV27 with TRBJ1-6; D gene ambiguous. Trimming shortened V by 0 bases and J by 7 bases, and 4 bases separated the two germline ends. This CDR3 is 13 amino acids long. The germline V gene encodes CDR1 MNHEY and CDR2 SMNVEV (reference sequence). The CDR3 region is CASSLSRNSPLHF. The CDR3 DNA reads TGTGCCAGCAGTTTATCGCGGAATTCACCCCTCCACTTT.

The V gene is TRBV4-3, the J gene TRBJ2-6; D might be TRBD1 (5 bases). V gave up 0 bases and J gave up 4 bases, with 13 bases separating them. The germline V gene has CDR1 LGHNA and CDR2 YSLEER. This CDR3 spans 17 amino acids. The CDR3 DNA sequence: TGCGCCAGCAGCCAAGAAGGGGCAGGCTCCGGGGCCAACGTCCTGACTTTC. Residues: CASSQEGAGSGANVLTF.

This clonotype was seen only a few times. The V gene is TRBV29-1, the J gene TRBJ2-5; possibly TRBD1 or TRBD2 for D (5 bases each). Germline-derived CDR1 and CDR2 are SQVTM and ANQGSEA. The CDR3 totals 13 residues. Trimming took off 1 base at V and 1 base at J, with 7 bases between the two ends. The CDR3 nucleotides read TGCAGCGTTGAAGGAGGGACCCAAGAGACCCAGTACTTC. It yields the protein CSVEGGTQETQYF.

This clonotype has ten or more counts. The chain uses TRBV2 and TRBJ2-1, with D maybe TRBD2 (5 bases). Per the germline V gene, CDR1 is SNHLY and CDR2 is FYNNEI. Between the trimmed V and J ends, which lost 0 bases and 10 bases, there was a span of 13 bases. The CDR3 totals 14 residues. CDR3 region: CASSEALLTKEQFF. The CDR3 nucleotides are TGTGCCAGCAGTGAAGCGCTGTTGACTAAAGAGCAGTTCTTC.

This clonotype appeared many times. The CDR3 region has the DNA TGTGCCAGCAGCTCGCTAGCGGGACCCAATGAGCAGTTCTTC. It is translated as CASSSLAGPNEQFF. V is TRBV7-8 and J is TRBJ2-1; TRBD2 agrees at 9 bases. The V and J ends lost 4 bases and 6 bases, in that order; junction bases with no gene match: 4. Germline lookup yields CDR1 SGHVS and CDR2 FQNEAQ. The CDR3 consists of 14 residues.

This clonotype was found many times. The rearrangement joins TRBV20-1 to TRBJ1-5; the D is unclear. V lost 3 bases and J 4 bases, leaving 7 bases between the germline ends. The germline V gene encodes CDR1 DFQATT and CDR2 SNEGSKA (reference sequence). The CDR3 is 12 amino acids. The CDR3 nucleotides are TGCAGTGCTAGGAGGACGAATCAGCCCCAGCATTTT. Encoded protein: CSARRTNQPQHF.